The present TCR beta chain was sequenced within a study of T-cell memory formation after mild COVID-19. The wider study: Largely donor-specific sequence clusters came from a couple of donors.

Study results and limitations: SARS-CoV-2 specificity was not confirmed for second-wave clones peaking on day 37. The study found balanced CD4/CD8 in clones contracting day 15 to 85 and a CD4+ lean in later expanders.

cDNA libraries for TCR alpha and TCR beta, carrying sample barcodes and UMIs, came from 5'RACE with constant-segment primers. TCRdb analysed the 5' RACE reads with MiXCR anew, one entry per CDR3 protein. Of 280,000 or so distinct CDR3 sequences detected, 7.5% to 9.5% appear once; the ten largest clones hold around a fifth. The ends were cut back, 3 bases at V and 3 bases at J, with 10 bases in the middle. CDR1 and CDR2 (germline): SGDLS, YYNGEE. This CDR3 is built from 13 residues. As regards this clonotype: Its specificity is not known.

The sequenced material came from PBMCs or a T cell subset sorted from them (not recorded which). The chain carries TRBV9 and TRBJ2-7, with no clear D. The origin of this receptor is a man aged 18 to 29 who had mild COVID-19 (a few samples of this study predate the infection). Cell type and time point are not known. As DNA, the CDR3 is TGTGCCAGCAGCGATCGTGACGGCTACGAGCAGTACTTC. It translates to CASSDRDGYEQYF.